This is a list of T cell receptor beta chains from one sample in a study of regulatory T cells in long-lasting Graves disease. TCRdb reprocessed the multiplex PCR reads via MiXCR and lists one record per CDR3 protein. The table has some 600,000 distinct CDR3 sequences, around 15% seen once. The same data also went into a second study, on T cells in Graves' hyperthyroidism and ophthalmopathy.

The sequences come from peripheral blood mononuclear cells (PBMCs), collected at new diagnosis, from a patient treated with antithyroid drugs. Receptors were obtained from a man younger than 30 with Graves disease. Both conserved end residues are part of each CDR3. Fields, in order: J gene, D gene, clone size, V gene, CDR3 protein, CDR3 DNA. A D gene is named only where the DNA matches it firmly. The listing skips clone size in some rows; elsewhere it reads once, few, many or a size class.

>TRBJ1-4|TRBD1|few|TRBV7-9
CASRPQGATNEKLFF
TGTGCCAGCAGACCACAGGGGGCGACTAATGAAAAACTGTTTTTT
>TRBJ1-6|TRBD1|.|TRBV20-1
CSARGGTGGSRSPLHF
TGCAGTGCTAGGGGGGGAACAGGGGGCAGTAGGTCACCCCTCCACTTT
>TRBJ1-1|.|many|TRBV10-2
CASSKGENTEAFF
TGCGCCAGCAGTAAAGGGGAGAACACTGAAGCTTTCTTT
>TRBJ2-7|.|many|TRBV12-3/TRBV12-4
CASSPGTDEQYF
TGTGCCAGCAGTCCCGGGACGGACGAGCAGTACTTC
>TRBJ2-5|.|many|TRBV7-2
CASSLVPETQYF
TGTGCCAGCAGCTTAGTCCCAGAGACCCAGTACTTC
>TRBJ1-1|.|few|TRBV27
CASRSFPGVGESTEAFF
TGTGCCAGCAGATCCTTTCCTGGGGTAGGGGAAAGCACTGAAGCTTTCTTT
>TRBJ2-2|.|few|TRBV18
CASSPTPPVANTGELFF
TGTGCCAGCTCACCCACCCCTCCCGTCGCAAACACCGGGGAGCTGTTTTTT
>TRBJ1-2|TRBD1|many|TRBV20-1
CSATPGQLYYGYTF
TGCAGTGCTACCCCGGGACAGCTTTACTATGGCTACACCTTC
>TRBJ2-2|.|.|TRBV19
CASSIGGIYTGELFF
TGTGCCAGTAGTATAGGAGGCATCTACACCGGGGAGCTGTTTTTT
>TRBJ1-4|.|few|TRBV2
CATTGGTNEKLFF
TGTGCCACCACAGGCGGAACTAATGAAAAACTGTTTTTT
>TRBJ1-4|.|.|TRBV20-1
CSAPGTGNEKLFF
TGCAGTGCTCCCGGGACGGGAAATGAAAAACTGTTTTTT